This T cell receptor beta chain is drawn from a study of regulatory T cells in long-lasting Graves disease. This clonotype was detected ten times or more. Trimming removed 6 bases at V and 0 bases at J, with 14 bases between. The length of the CDR3 is 15 residues. The time point here: newly diagnosed GD, antithyroid drugs for less than 3 months. Making the TCR library involved RNA that had been extracted from PBMCs. Construction of the TCR beta libraries employed iRepertoire HTBI primers in conjunction with Arm-PCR of CDR3 regions. TCRdb reprocessed the multiplex PCR reads via MiXCR and lists one record per CDR3 protein. The repertoire holds about 500,000 distinct CDR3 sequences, 9.5% to 15% seen once, with around 10% in the top ten. In addition, the sample was reused for a study of T cells in Graves' hyperthyroidism and ophthalmopathy.

The starting material was peripheral blood mononuclear cells (PBMCs), obtained at new diagnosis, from a patient treated with antithyroid drugs. The sequence was obtained from a woman aged 30 to 39 with Graves disease. This chain joins TRBV12-3 or TRBV12-4 and TRBJ1-1, with a weak D call TRBD1 (6 bases). CDR3 amino acids: CASSVPGQMNTEAFF. In DNA, the CDR3 is TGTGCCAGCAGCGTACCGGGACAAATGAACACTGAAGCTTTCTTT.